These 31 T cell receptor beta chains originate from one sample sequenced in a study of Graves' ophthalmopathy and Graves' hyperthyroidism. RNA served as the template for amplifying TCR beta CDR3 regions. Investigators did first-round RT-PCR with HTBI primers, then second-round multiplex PCR. MiXCR, run by TCRdb on the multiplex PCR reads, gives a single entry per CDR3 protein. The sample lists around 600,000 distinct CDR3 sequences; roughly 39% were seen once. The specimen sequenced was peripheral blood. These receptors all stem from an adult man with Graves' ophthalmopathy.

This clonotype was recorded a few times. The J gene is TRBJ1-1, the V gene TRBV5-8; 8 bases match TRBD1. The CDR3 consists of 14 residues. V lost 6 bases to trimming and J lost 0 bases; unmatched junction nucleotides: 4. CDR1 SGHTS and CDR2 YDEGEE come from the germline V gene. The CDR3, as DNA: TGTGCCAGCATACCGGGACAGGTGAACACTGAAGCTTTCTTT. It yields the protein CASIPGQVNTEAFF.

The chain combines TRBV2 with TRBJ1-1; TRBD1 agrees at 11 bases. V shed 7 bases and J 2 bases; nucleotides not matched to a gene: 9. Germline loops: CDR1 SNHLY, CDR2 FYNNEI. The CDR3 is 16 amino acids. CDR3 nucleotide sequence: TGTGCCAGCATCACCGGGACAGGGGGTGTTAACACTGAAGCTTTCTTT. Its translation is CASITGTGGVNTEAFF.

The chain couples TRBV6-2 or TRBV6-3 to TRBJ1-2; 12 bases agree with TRBD1. The CDR3 totals 14 residues. The V and J ends lost 6 bases and 8 bases, in that order; junction bases with no gene match: 7. Germline-derived CDR1 and CDR2 are MNHEY and SVGEGT. For the CDR3, the DNA is TGTGCCAGCAGCCGGGACAGGGGGCTTGGAGGCTACACCTTC. This translates into CASSRDRGLGGYTF.

The rearrangement links TRBV20-1 to TRBJ2-5, with 7 positions matching TRBD1. The CDR3 extends over 13 amino acids. Germline-derived CDR1 and CDR2 are DFQATT and SNEGSKA (reference sequence). As DNA, the CDR3 is TGCAGCGGAATCGGGACAGAACAAGAGACCCAGTACTTC. Protein sequence: CSGIGTEQETQYF.

This clonotype showed up many times. This chain joins TRBV24-1 and TRBJ2-2, with D perhaps matching TRBD1 (5 bases). The CDR3 extends over 14 amino acids. Germline assignment: CDR1 KGHDR and CDR2 SFDVKD. V dropped 7 bases and J dropped 2 bases, with 10 bases sitting between them. CDR3 nucleotide sequence: TGTGCCACCAGGGGGCACCTTAACACCGGGGAGCTGTTTTTT. Its protein product is CATRGHLNTGELFF.

Worth noting for this clonotype: A much larger clone lies one base from this, so it may be a read error. CDR3 residues: CSATKSGTSIYGYTF. The CDR3 DNA follows: TGCAGTGCTACTAAATCCGGGACATCAATCTATGGCTACACCTTC. The chain has TRBV29-1 and TRBJ1-2, with D perhaps matching TRBD1 (6 bases). This CDR3 is 15 amino acids long. Germline V gene data show CDR1 as SQVTM and CDR2 as ANQGSEA.

This clonotype has a count of ten or more. This chain uses TRBV2 with TRBJ1-2; 8 bases are shared with TRBD1. The CDR3 loop spans 13 amino acids. V was pared by 7 bases and J by 7 bases, with 8 bases of the junction left unmatched. Per germline, CDR1 SNHLY and CDR2 FYNNEI. This CDR3 reads CASNRQGAGGYTF. The CDR3 region has the DNA TGTGCCAGCAACAGGCAGGGGGCTGGTGGCTACACCTTC.

In DNA form, the CDR3 reads TGTGCCAGCAGACCCTCAGGGGTAGGGGAGACCCAGTACTTC. Its protein product is CASRPSGVGETQYF. V and J are TRBV27 and TRBJ2-5; weak D call: TRBD1 (6 bases). The CDR3 totals 14 residues. CDR1 is MNHEY and CDR2 is SMNVEV in the germline V gene (reference sequence). Trimming removed 6 bases at V and 5 bases at J, with 16 bases between.

J is TRBJ1-3 and V is TRBV10-3; D remains ambiguous. CDR1 and CDR2 from the germline V gene are ENHRY and SYGVKD. Trimming took 5 bases from V and 7 from J, leaving 12 bases between them. The CDR3 contains 13 residues. The CDR3 spells CAISSTETNTIYF. CDR3 DNA sequence: TGTGCCATCAGTTCTACAGAGACGAACACCATATATTTT.

Remarks on this clonotype: At one of its ends the junction is not consistent with the germline gene, which may arise from a read error. CDR3 amino acids: CSVVGGAEALF. Written as DNA, the CDR3 is TGCAGCGTTGTTGGGGGCGCTGAAGCCCTCTTT. The chain uses TRBV29-1 and TRBJ1-1, with TRBD1 as a possible D gene (6 bases). The V gene's germline CDR1 is SQVTM and CDR2 ANQGSEA. The CDR3 runs 11 residues.

As to this clonotype: It may be a read error: a sequence one base away is much more abundant. The rearrangement uses TRBV10-3 and TRBJ1-2; D unclear. Germline V CDR1 and CDR2: ENHRY, SYGVKD. V was clipped by 2 bases and J by 5 bases, with 12 bases between them. The CDR3 spans 14 residues. CDR3 region: CAISEREREYGYTF. In nucleotides, the CDR3 is TGTGCCATCAGTGAGAGGGAGAGAGAATATGGCTACACCTTC.

V and J are TRBV5-1 and TRBJ2-5; D might be TRBD2 (7 bases). CDR3 length: 17 residues. The V gene lost 0 bases and the J gene lost 2 bases, with 17 bases spanning the gap. The germline gives CDR1 SGHRS, CDR2 YFSETQ. The CDR3 DNA follows: TGCGCCAGCAGCTTGGGGGGCCGGGGGGCTAAACAAGAGACCCAGTACTTC. It yields the protein CASSLGGRGAKQETQYF. Based on the CDR3 plus reference TRBV5-1 and TRBJ2-5, the full variable domain is KAGVTQTPRYLIKTRGQQVTLSCSPISGHRSVSWYQQTPGQGLQFLFEYFSETQRNKGNFPGRFSGRQFSNSRSEMNVSTLELGDSALYLCASSLGGRGAKQETQYFGPGTRLLVL.

This chain joins TRBV25-1 and TRBJ2-7; D may match TRBD1 or TRBD2 (6 bases each). V lost 8 bases and J 7 bases, leaving 27 bases between the germline ends. The CDR3 is 16 amino acids. Germline V gene lookup returns CDR1 MGHDK and CDR2 SYGVNS. The CDR3 loop is CASGTGHGTPLLEQYF. CDR3 nucleotide sequence: TGTGCCAGCGGGACTGGACACGGGACACCTCTGTTGGAGCAGTACTTC.

This clonotype was observed at least ten times. V usage is TRBV11-1 and J usage is TRBJ2-7; D unresolved. This CDR3 region has 14 residues. V lost 5 bases, J lost 3 bases, and 14 bases lay in between. Germline V gene data show CDR1 as SGHAT and CDR2 as FQDESV (reference sequence). This CDR3 reads CASSVGLDVYEQYF. CDR3 sequence (DNA): TGTGCCAGCAGCGTGGGTTTGGATGTCTACGAGCAGTACTTC.

This clonotype has a count of ten or more. The chain is built from TRBV29-1 and TRBJ2-7, with D unresolved. This CDR3 is built from 12 residues. In germline, CDR1 is SQVTM, CDR2 ANQGSEA. V lost 6 bases and J lost 7, with 16 bases in between. The DNA for the CDR3 is TGCAGCGTGGAGACATACATAGGGGAGCAGTACTTC. Encoded protein: CSVETYIGEQYF.

The chain joins TRBV5-1 to TRBJ1-2; D is perhaps TRBD1 (5 bases). This CDR3 spans 13 amino acids. The V gene's germline CDR1 is SGHRS and CDR2 YFSETQ. Between the trimmed V and J ends, which lost 3 bases and 1 base, there was a span of 7 bases. The CDR3 region has the DNA TGCGCCAGCAGCTCACAGGATAACTATGGCTACACCTTC. Protein sequence: CASSSQDNYGYTF.

This rearrangement joins TRBV9 to TRBJ1-4, with 9 bases identical to TRBD1. Looked up from germline, CDR1 is SGDLS and CDR2 is YYNGEE. The CDR3 runs 14 residues. The CDR3 region has the DNA TGTGCTAGAGATCAGGACAGGGGTGGTGAAAAACTGTTTTTT. Encoded protein: CARDQDRGGEKLFF.

J is TRBJ2-5 and V is TRBV2; possibly TRBD1 for D (6 bases). V shed 6 bases and J shed 0 bases, with 14 bases lying between them. CDR1 SNHLY and CDR2 FYNNEI come from the germline V gene. The CDR3 length is 15 residues. The CDR3 DNA reads TGTGCCAGCAGCAGTAAAGGGACAAACCAAGAGACCCAGTACTTC. The encoded protein is CASSSKGTNQETQYF.

This clonotype was counted many times. V gene TRBV7-8 combines with J gene TRBJ1-2; no clear D gene. V gave up 0 bases and J gave up 4 bases, with 6 bases separating them. The CDR3 consists of 13 residues. CDR1 is SGHVS, CDR2 FQNEAQ, per germline. CDR3 DNA sequence: TGTGCCAGCAGCTTAGCCGGTCTCTATGGCTACACCTTC. Residues: CASSLAGLYGYTF.

This clonotype was found a few times. The chain uses TRBV20-1 and TRBJ1-5; possible D gene TRBD1, 5 bases. The length of the CDR3 is 14 residues. CDR1 DFQATT and CDR2 SNEGSKA come from the germline V gene (reference sequence). CDR3 sequence: CSAGPGASDQPQHF. In DNA form, the CDR3 reads TGCAGCGCAGGGCCCGGCGCCTCGGATCAGCCCCAGCATTTT.

The V gene is TRBV7-4, the J gene TRBJ2-5; TRBD1 is a possible D gene (5 bases). V was clipped by 5 bases and J by 0 bases, with 13 bases between them. This CDR3 has 15 amino acids. Germline V CDR1 and CDR2: SGHVT, SQSDAQ. CDR3 amino acids: CASSTRQGNQETQYF. Here the CDR3 DNA reads TGTGCCAGCAGCACCCGTCAGGGTAACCAAGAGACCCAGTACTTC.

As regards this clonotype: This CDR3 is missing its conserved last phenylalanine or tryptophan, likely due to a read error. The DNA is omitted, as the CDR3 cannot be located on it reliably, and the CDR3 follows TCRdb's listing. V usage is TRBV7-8 and J usage is TRBJ2-7. From germline, CDR1 is SGHVS and CDR2 FQNEAQ. 8 amino acids form the CDR3, both terminal residues included. CDR3 sequence reads: CASSQETP.

The DNA of the CDR3 is TGTGCCAGCACCCCGACGGCTAACTATGGCTACACCTTC. This translates into CASTPTANYGYTF. The chain uses TRBV25-1 and TRBJ1-2; D is unresolved. The CDR3 consists of 13 residues. The germline V gene encodes CDR1 MGHDK and CDR2 SYGVNS. Trimming left V 7 bases short and J 0 bases short, with 9 bases between.

The CDR3 DNA follows: TGCAGCGCCCGACGTGGGGGCGGGGGCGCTGAAGCTTTCTTT. It specifies CSARRGGGGAEAFF. The V call is TRBV29-1, the J call TRBJ1-1; possible D gene TRBD1, 6 bases. Deletions cut 7 bases from V and 6 bases from J, with 21 bases between. The germline gives CDR1 SQVTM, CDR2 ANQGSEA. The CDR3 covers 14 residues.

The chain is built from TRBV9 and TRBJ2-2; 11 bases agree with TRBD2. Germline CDR1 SGDLS, CDR2 YYNGEE. The length of the CDR3 is 15 residues. The trim removed 5 bases at V and 11 bases at J, leaving 11 bases unmatched. CDR3 region: CASRGTSGGFDELFF. CDR3 coding DNA: TGTGCCAGCAGAGGGACTAGCGGAGGCTTCGATGAGCTGTTTTTT.

This clonotype was seen repeatedly, ten times or more. J is TRBJ1-1 and V is TRBV19; D is undetermined. Germline V CDR1 and CDR2: LNHDA, SQIVND (reference sequence). The length of the CDR3 is 13 residues. Trimming took off 7 bases at V and 0 bases at J, with 9 bases between the two ends. CDR3 region: CASTPKLNTEAFF. CDR3 sequence (DNA): TGTGCCAGTACGCCCAAGTTGAACACTGAAGCTTTCTTT.

The chain carries TRBV7-9 and TRBJ2-5, with TRBD2 identical over 8 bases. Germline-derived CDR1 and CDR2 are SEHNR and FQNEAQ (reference sequence). This CDR3 has 20 residues. J was trimmed by 2 bases and V by 5 bases; bases with no gene match: 22. CDR3 sequence: CASSPDLRGTRQPTQETQYF. The DNA of the CDR3 is TGTGCCAGCAGCCCGGACTTGCGGGGGACTAGACAACCGACTCAAGAGACCCAGTACTTC.

This clonotype was detected many times. The chain carries TRBV11-2 and TRBJ2-7, with a weak D call TRBD1 (6 bases). Per the germline V gene, CDR1 is SGHAT and CDR2 is FQNNGV. Trimming took 8 bases from V and 2 from J, leaving 16 bases between them. The CDR3 runs 14 residues. CDR3 nucleotides: TGTGCCAGCGCATTTGGACAGAGCACCTACGAGCAGTACTTC. This codes for CASAFGQSTYEQYF.

With respect to this clonotype: A much larger clone sits a single nucleotide away, making a read error possible. The chain has TRBV6-6 and TRBJ1-4; no firm D call. The CDR3 consists of 14 residues. The germline V gene encodes CDR1 MNHNY and CDR2 SVGAGI (reference sequence). V lost 2 bases to trimming and J lost 8 bases, with 12 bases between them. The DNA of the CDR3 is TGTGCCAGCAGTTACCAGGATGTGGACGAAAAACTGTTTTTT. Its protein product is CASSYQDVDEKLFF.

This clonotype was counted only a few times. The chain recombines TRBV6-6 with TRBJ2-7, with D possibly TRBD2 on 5 matching bases. V lost 4 bases to trimming and J lost 4 bases, with 14 bases between them. The CDR3 runs to 14 residues. Germline assignment: CDR1 MNHNY and CDR2 SVGAGI (reference sequence). The CDR3: CASSSGILPYEQYF. CDR3 DNA: TGTGCCAGCAGTTCCGGGATCTTACCGTACGAGCAGTACTTC.

The chain has TRBV6-1 and TRBJ2-7, with D unresolved. The germline gives CDR1 MNHNS, CDR2 SASEGT. The CDR3 is 14 amino acids. The ends were cut back, 4 bases at V and 0 bases at J, with 10 bases in the middle. The CDR3 loop is CASSAARTSYEQYF. The CDR3 nucleotides are TGTGCCAGCAGTGCTGCAAGAACCTCCTACGAGCAGTACTTC.